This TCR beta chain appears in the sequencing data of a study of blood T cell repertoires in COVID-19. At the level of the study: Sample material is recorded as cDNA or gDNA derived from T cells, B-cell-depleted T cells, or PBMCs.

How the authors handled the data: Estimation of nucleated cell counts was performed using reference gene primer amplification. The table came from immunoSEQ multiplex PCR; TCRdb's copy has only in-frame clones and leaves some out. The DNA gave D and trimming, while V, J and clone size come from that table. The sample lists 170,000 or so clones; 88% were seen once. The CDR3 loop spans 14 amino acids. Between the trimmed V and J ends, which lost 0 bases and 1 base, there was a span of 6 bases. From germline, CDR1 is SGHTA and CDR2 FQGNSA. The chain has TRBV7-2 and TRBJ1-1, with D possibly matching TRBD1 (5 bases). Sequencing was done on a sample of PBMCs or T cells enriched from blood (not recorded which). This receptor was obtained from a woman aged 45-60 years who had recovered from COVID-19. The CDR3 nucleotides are TGTGCCAGCAGCTTAGCTAGGGGGAACACTGAAGCTTTCTTT. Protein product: CASSLARGNTEAFF.